One sample yielded the 27 T cell receptor delta chains listed below, sequenced in a study of γδ T cells in repeated Plasmodium falciparum infection. TCRdb applied CATT to the multiplex PCR reads for clone calling. The sample lists about 57,000 delta-chain clones, around 1.7% occurring once. Gammadelta T cells were flow-sorted from PBMC into Vgamma9/Vdelta2+ and Vdelta2-negative populations for bulk analysis. Sequenced sample: gamma-delta T cells from blood. The receptors were gathered from a pool of human donors (malaria-infected and uninfected, not separated).

This clone was seen repeatedly, ten times or more. A far larger clone is one base from this, pointing to a likely read error. The same CDR3 is also encoded by other DNA sequences in this sample. V is TRDV1 and J is TRDJ1, with a possible D match to TRDD3 (10 bases). Trimming left V 5 bases short and J 1 base short, with 32 bases between. The CDR3 sequence is 21 residues long. The germline V gene has CDR1 TSWWSYY and CDR2 QGS. DNA for the CDR3: TGTGCTCTTGGGCTAACCTTCCTACCCGTGCTGGGGGATAATCCCACCGATAAACTCATCTTT. This gives the protein CALGLTFLPVLGDNPTDKLIF.

In this sample, this clone turned up a few times. TCRdb's protein for this DNA is that of a much larger clone and differs from the translation at residue 4, likely a read error; the protein shown is the DNA translation. CDR3 amino acids: CALRELNPASPGNTDKLIF. Written as DNA, the CDR3 is TGTGCTCTTAGGGAACTAAACCCCGCCTCCCCGGGGAACACCGATAAACTCATCTTT. The V gene is TRDV1, the J gene TRDJ1; tentative D call: TRDD3 (5 bases). The J gene was not available in TCRdb and was assigned here by matching the DNA to germline segments. Germline loops: CDR1 TSWWSYY, CDR2 QGS. CDR3 length equals 19 residues.

Regarding this clone: Translating this DNA gives a protein that differs at residue 16 from the TCRdb one, which belongs to a much larger clone; a read error is likely, and the protein shown is this translation. The genes are TRDV1 and TRDJ1; 11 bases are a match to TRDD3. CDR1 is TSWWSYY, CDR2 QGS, per germline. The J segment lost 0 bases and the V segment lost 0 bases, leaving 24 bases of the junction unmatched. This CDR3 is 24 amino acids long. The CDR3 DNA reads as TGTGCTCTTGGGGAACTCTCGTCCCGAGAGTACTACTGGGGGATATACCTTTACACCGATAAACTCATCTTT. Its protein product is CALGELSSREYYWGIYLYTDKLIF.

About this clone itself: This likely reflects a read error, since a far larger clone is one base away. The same CDR3 can be traced to other DNA sequences in this sample. This sequence joins TRDV1 and TRDJ1; no firm D call. CDR3 size: 11 residues. Trimming shortened V by 7 bases and J by 5 bases, and 8 bases separated the two germline ends. Per germline, CDR1 TSWWSYY and CDR2 QGS. This CDR3 is CALDIFDKLIF. The CDR3 DNA sequence: TGTGCTCTTGACATTTTTGATAAACTCATCTTT.

Worth noting for this clone: The protein held in TCRdb is that of a much larger clone and does not match this DNA's translation at residue 16, likely because of a read error; the protein shown is translated from the DNA. The chain uses TRDV2 and TRDJ1, with 13 bases fitting TRDD3. There are 19 residues in the CDR3. Germline loops: CDR1 GEAIGNYY, CDR2 EKD. The CDR3, as DNA: TGTGCCTGTGACGCCGCTACTGGGGGATACGGGGGGTATACCGATGAACTCATCTTT. This gives the protein CACDAATGGYGGYTDELIF.

This clone was detected many times. This likely traces to a read error, being one base from a far larger clone. The same CDR3 arises from other DNA sequences in this sample as well. The V call is TRAV38-2/DV8, the J call TRDJ1; D possibly corresponds to TRDD3 (5 bases). TCRdb gives no J gene; it was assigned here by matching the DNA to germline. V lost 5 bases to trimming and J lost 6 bases, with 14 bases between them. The CDR3 loop spans 13 amino acids. From germline, CDR1 is TSESDYY and CDR2 QEAYKQQN. The CDR3 protein is CAYSRGPGYKLIF. CDR3 sequence (DNA): TGTGCTTATAGCCGGGGCCCGGGATATAAACTCATCTTT.

This clone was picked up a small number of times. The mismatch at residue 7 between this DNA's translation and the TCRdb protein of a much larger clone likely reflects a read error; the protein shown is translated from the DNA. The genes are TRDV1 and TRDJ1, with 9 bases lining up with TRDD3. The J gene is absent in TCRdb and was assigned here via DNA matching to germline. Germline V gene sequence: CDR1 TSWWSYY, CDR2 QGS. The CDR3 runs 23 residues. The trim removed 0 bases at V and 5 bases at J, leaving 28 bases unmatched. The CDR3 spells CALGELMSLPYNWGKRGVDKLIF. The CDR3 DNA is TGTGCTCTTGGGGAACTAATGTCCCTACCTTATAACTGGGGGAAAAGGGGTGTTGATAAACTCATCTTT.

In this sample, this clone turned up a few times. A far larger clone differs by one base, so this is likely a read error. The sample holds other DNA sequences that translate to the same CDR3. V and J are TRDV1 and TRDJ1; D is unclear. The V and J ends lost 4 bases and 3 bases respectively, with 21 bases between them. Germline V lookup: CDR1 TSWWSYY, CDR2 QGS. CDR3 length: 17 amino acids. CDR3 protein: CALGGPPRDTSSDKLIF. CDR3 nucleotides: TGTGCTCTTGGGGGACCACCCCGGGACACGAGCTCCGATAAACTCATCTTT.

Concerning this clone: The TCRdb protein, from a much larger clone, departs from this DNA's translation at residue 3, likely by read error; the protein shown derives from the DNA. The chain uses TRDV1 and TRDJ1, with D possibly being TRDD3 (6 bases). TCRdb lists no J gene, so it was determined here by aligning the DNA to germline. The CDR3 consists of 23 residues. Germline V gene data show CDR1 as TSWWSYY and CDR2 as QGS. DNA for the CDR3: TGTGCTCCTGGGGAACTCGCCACGTCACTTGGAGGGATCTCTAGGGGGTACACCGATAAACTCATCTTT. Residues: CAPGELATSLGGISRGYTDKLIF.

Regarding this clone: A read error likely explains this, since a far larger clone differs by one base. This sample includes further DNA sequences coding for the same CDR3. This chain joins TRDV1 and TRDJ1; 9 positions match TRDD2. This CDR3 spans 21 amino acids. CDR1 and CDR2 from the germline V gene are TSWWSYY and QGS. In DNA form, the CDR3 reads TGTGCTCTTGGGGACCAACCTTCCTACGACTGGGGATTCGTGTACACCGACAAACTCATCTTT. It translates to CALGDQPSYDWGFVYTDKLIF.

This clone was observed a handful of times. The protein TCRdb lists belongs to a much larger clone and differs from this DNA's translation at residue 20, which points to a read error; the protein shown is made from the DNA. This CDR3 is CAFRMFEAFLRDWGSPTDKHIF. For the CDR3, the DNA is TGTGCCTTTAGAATGTTCGAAGCCTTCCTACGAGATTGGGGGTCCCCAACCGATAAACACATCTTT. The chain combines TRDV3 with TRDJ1, with 9 bases that match TRDD2. The germline V gene has CDR1 TVYSNPD and CDR2 GDNSRS (reference sequence). The CDR3 runs 22 residues.

The table lists this clone with many counts. A far larger clone is one base from this, pointing to a likely read error. Different DNA sequences within this sample yield the same CDR3. The chain links TRDV1 to TRDJ1, with a weak D call TRDD3 (6 bases). The CDR3 has 14 residues. CDR1 and CDR2 (germline): TSWWSYY, QGS. The CDR3 DNA follows: TGTGCACTTGAGATTCCTTGGGGGTCTGGTAAACTCATCTTT. As protein: CALEIPWGSGKLIF.

This clone has a handful of counts. A far larger clone is one base from this, pointing to a likely read error. The same CDR3 is also encoded by other DNA sequences in this sample. This sequence joins TRDV1 and TRDJ1, with TRDD3 identical over 10 bases. Losses at the gene ends were 4 bases for V and 2 bases for J; bases not matched to a gene: 22. Germline V gives CDR1 TSWWSYY, CDR2 QGS. This CDR3 is 21 amino acids long. The CDR3 reads CALGAHSYVGGGYSETDKLIF. The CDR3 DNA reads as TGTGCTCTTGGGGCCCACTCCTACGTTGGTGGGGGATACTCAGAAACCGATAAACTCATCTTT.

This clone has just a few counts. A far bigger clonotype differs at one base, so this is likely a read error. Distinct nucleotide sequences in the sample also encode this CDR3. The V gene is TRDV1, the J gene TRDJ1; 10 nucleotides agree with TRDD3. The J gene was not available in TCRdb and was assigned here by matching the DNA to germline segments. The CDR3 runs 21 residues. Germline-derived CDR1 and CDR2 are TSWWSYY and QGS. DNA of the CDR3: TGTGCTCTCGGGGAAATGAACACCGGGGGATACGCAGTAAGGTACACCGATAAACTCATCTTT. It translates to CALGEMNTGGYAVRYTDKLIF.

A few counts support this clone. The protein TCRdb lists belongs to a much larger clone and differs from this DNA's translation at residue 13, which points to a read error; the protein shown is made from the DNA. The J gene is TRDJ2, the V gene TRDV1; D gene unclear. Here the J gene came from matching the DNA to germline, since TCRdb omits it. Germline loops: CDR1 TSWWSYY, CDR2 QGS. CDR3 length: 21 amino acids. V was cut by 2 bases and J by 4 bases, with 29 bases left in between. The CDR3 DNA is TGTGCTCTTGGGGAATGCGAGCACCCGCTCACGGCCCGGGAGTGGACAGCACAACTCTTCTTT. Its protein is CALGECEHPLTAREWTAQLFF.

There are many counts of this clone. The protein given by TCRdb reflects a much larger clone and differs at residue 5 from this DNA's translation, likely from a read error; the protein shown is the DNA's translation. The chain employs TRDV2 and TRDJ1; 8 bases align to TRDD3. CDR1 and CDR2 (germline): GEAIGNYY, EKD. Trimming took 3 bases from V and 4 from J; bases not matched to a gene: 18. The CDR3 extends over 18 amino acids. The CDR3 here is CACDAVKRDTSLGDKLIF. CDR3 nucleotide sequence: TGTGCCTGTGACGCCGTGAAGAGGGATACGTCTTTGGGCGATAAACTCATCTTT.

This clone was recorded at least ten times. A read error likely explains this, since a far larger clone differs by one base. In the same sample, other DNA sequences code for this CDR3. This rearrangement joins TRDV1 to TRDJ1; 13 nucleotides match TRDD3. This CDR3 is 17 amino acids long. Germline assignment: CDR1 TSWWSYY and CDR2 QGS. The CDR3 reads CALGERILGDTRDKLIF. The DNA for the CDR3 is TGCGCTCTTGGGGAACGAATACTGGGGGATACGCGCGATAAACTCATCTTT.

As for this clone: It differs at one base from a far larger clone, so likely a read error. Other nucleotide sequences from this sample produce the same CDR3. The chain combines TRDV1 with TRDJ1, with a possible D match to TRDD3 (6 bases). V dropped 4 bases and J dropped 4 bases, with 22 bases sitting between them. The CDR3 has 17 amino acids. In germline, CDR1 is TSWWSYY, CDR2 QGS. The CDR3 reads CALGALFSFGGHDKLIF. The CDR3 bases are TGTGCTCTTGGGGCCCTCTTCTCTTTCGGGGGACACGATAAACTCATCTTT.

There are many counts of this clone. This sequence may be a read error, since a much larger clone differs from it by one base. The same CDR3 is also encoded by other DNA sequences in this sample. The gene calls are TRDV1 and TRDJ1; a possible D gene is TRDD2 (5 bases). Here the J gene was assigned by germline matching of the DNA, as TCRdb has none. The CDR3 extends over 25 amino acids. Germline V gene lookup returns CDR1 TSWWSYY and CDR2 QGS. Deletions cut 1 base from V and 0 bases from J, with 39 bases between. The CDR3 coding sequence is TGTGCTCTTGGGGAACCCCGGAAACCCTACCCTTTACTCCGCGCCACCATTAGGAACACCGATAAACTCATCTTT. It is translated as CALGEPRKPYPLLRATIRNTDKLIF.

This clone showed up many times. It differs at one base from a far larger clone, so likely a read error. The sample holds other DNA sequences that translate to the same CDR3. This sequence joins TRDV1 and TRDJ1; 8 bases align to TRDD3. The CDR3 has 15 amino acids. Germline V gene sequence: CDR1 TSWWSYY, CDR2 QGS. The CDR3 nucleotides are TGTGCCCTTGGGGAACTAGGAGGGATACGCATTAAACTCATCTTT. It translates to CALGELGGIRIKLIF.

With respect to this clone: A far larger clone is one nucleotide away, so this likely arose from a read error. The same CDR3 is also encoded by other DNA sequences in this sample. V usage is TRDV1 and J usage is TRDJ1; 12 bases align to TRDD3. The J gene is not listed in TCRdb, so it was assigned here from a DNA match to germline. The CDR3 consists of 23 residues. CDR1 TSWWSYY and CDR2 QGS come from the germline V gene. The CDR3 nucleotides are TGTGCTCTGGGGGAGCCCAATCTCTGGGGGATACGCCCGGGCTTAAGTAGGTCCGATAAACTCATCTTT. As protein: CALGEPNLWGIRPGLSRSDKLIF.

On this clone: This DNA translates differently at residue 3 from the TCRdb protein, which is that of a much larger clone; a read error is likely, and the protein shown is the DNA's own translation. This chain links TRDV1 with TRDJ1; 9 bases line up with TRDD3. This CDR3 region has 27 residues. Germline V lookup: CDR1 TSWWSYY, CDR2 QGS. The CDR3 here is CAPGEYIIIPSFCTGGPKGLYTDKLIF. For the CDR3, the DNA is TGTGCTCCTGGGGAATATATAATTATTCCTTCCTTCTGTACTGGGGGACCTAAGGGACTGTACACCGATAAACTCATCTTT.

Comments on this clone: One base separates it from a far larger clone, so it is likely a read error. Other nucleotide sequences in the sample specify the same CDR3. The chain has TRDV2 and TRDJ3, with 12 positions matching TRDD3. TCRdb is silent on the J gene; assignment here came from matching the DNA to germline. Germline assignment: CDR1 GEAIGNYY and CDR2 EKD. V dropped 0 bases and J dropped 0; count of bases not matched to a gene: 8. This CDR3 has 21 residues. The CDR3 loop reads CACDTVLGDTRLSWDTRQMFF. CDR3 DNA sequence: TGTGCCTGTGACACCGTACTGGGGGATACACGTCTCTCCTGGGACACCCGACAGATGTTTTTC.

Notes on this clone: The protein recorded in TCRdb matches a much larger clone and deviates from this DNA's translation at residue 3, suggesting a read error; the protein here is obtained by translating the DNA. V gene TRDV1 combines with J gene TRDJ1, with 13 positions matching TRDD3. TCRdb is silent on the J gene; assignment here came from matching the DNA to germline. Losses at the gene ends were 11 bases for V and 9 bases for J; bases not matched to a gene: 30. This CDR3 is 20 amino acids long. CDR1 and CDR2 from the germline V gene are TSWWSYY and QGS. CDR3 sequence reads: CATGELLLLHNYWGIRELIF. CDR3 in DNA: TGTGCTACTGGGGAGTTATTACTATTACACAACTACTGGGGGATACGGGAACTCATCTTT.

This clone occurred many times. The V and J genes are TRDV1 and TRDJ1, with TRDD3 matching 12 bases. Germline V CDR1 and CDR2: TSWWSYY, QGS. The ends lost 1 base at V and 4 bases at J; junction bases unmatched: 28. The length of the CDR3 is 24 residues. The CDR3 nucleotides are TGTGCTCTTGGGGAACGTAAGGTCCTACTATTCAGGCCTTGGCTGGGGGATACGAACGATAAACTCATCTTT. Protein sequence: CALGERKVLLFRPWLGDTNDKLIF.

As to this clone: This DNA translates differently at residue 17 from the TCRdb protein, which is that of a much larger clone; a read error is likely, and the protein shown is the DNA's own translation. The gene calls are TRDV1 and TRDJ2; D is possibly TRDD3 (6 bases). V shed 5 bases and J shed 4 bases, with 38 bases lying between them. The CDR3 sequence is 23 residues long. Germline CDR1 is TSWWSYY and CDR2 is QGS. CDR3 region: CALGTRGRYRVVGGGEGTAQLFF. The CDR3 DNA follows: TGTGCTCTTGGGACGAGGGGTAGATATCGGGTCGTTGGAGGGGGGGAGGGGACAGCACAACTCTTCTTT.

There are a few counts of this clone. TCRdb shows a much larger clone's protein in place of this DNA's translation, and the two differ at residue 10, likely through a read error; the protein shown is translated from the DNA. The chain links TRDV1 to TRDJ1, with 11 bases aligning to TRDD3. The CDR3 spans 24 residues. The germline CDR1 and CDR2 sequences are TSWWSYY and QGS. Germline trimming cut 2 bases from V and 4 bases from J; bases unmatched to any gene: 30. Here the CDR3 reads CALGELKSPSWGGGYALLGDKLIF. CDR3 sequence (DNA): TGTGCTCTTGGGGAATTAAAAAGTCCTTCCTGGGGTGGGGGATACGCCTTGTTGGGCGATAAACTCATCTTT.